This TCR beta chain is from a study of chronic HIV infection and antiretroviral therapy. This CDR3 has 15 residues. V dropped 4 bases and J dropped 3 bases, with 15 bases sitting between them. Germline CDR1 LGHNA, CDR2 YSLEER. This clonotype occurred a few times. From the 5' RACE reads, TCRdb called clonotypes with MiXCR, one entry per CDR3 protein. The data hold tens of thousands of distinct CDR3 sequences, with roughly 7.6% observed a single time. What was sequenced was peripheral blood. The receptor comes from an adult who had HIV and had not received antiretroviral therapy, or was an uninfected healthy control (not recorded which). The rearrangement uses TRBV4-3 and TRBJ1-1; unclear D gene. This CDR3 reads CASSRSSVADTEAFF. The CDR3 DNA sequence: TGCGCCAGCAGCCGTTCCTCCGTGGCCGACACTGAAGCTTTCTTT.